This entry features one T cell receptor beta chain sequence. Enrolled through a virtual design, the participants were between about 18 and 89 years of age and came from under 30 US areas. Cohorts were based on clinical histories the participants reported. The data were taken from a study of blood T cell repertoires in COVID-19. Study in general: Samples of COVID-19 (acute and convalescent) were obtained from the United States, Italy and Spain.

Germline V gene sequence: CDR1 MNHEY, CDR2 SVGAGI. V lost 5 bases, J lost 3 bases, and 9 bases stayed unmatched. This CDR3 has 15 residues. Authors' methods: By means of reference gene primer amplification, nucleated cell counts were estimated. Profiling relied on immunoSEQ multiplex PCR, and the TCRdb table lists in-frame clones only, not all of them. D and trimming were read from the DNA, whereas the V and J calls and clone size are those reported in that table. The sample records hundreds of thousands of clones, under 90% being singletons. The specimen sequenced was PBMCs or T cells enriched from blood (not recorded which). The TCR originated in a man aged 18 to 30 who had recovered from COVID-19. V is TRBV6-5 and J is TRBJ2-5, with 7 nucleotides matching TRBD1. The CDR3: CASSRAGGVEETQYF. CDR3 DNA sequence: TGTGCCAGCAGTCGAGCAGGGGGAGTTGAAGAGACCCAGTACTTC.